One TCR beta chain is described in this entry. These data come from a study of radiotherapy plus CTLA-4 blockade in lung cancer. Only in-frame clones appear in the TCRdb table, and some are missing; sequencing was by immunoSEQ multiplex PCR. In the table there are 25,000 to 35,000 clones, about 70% of which are singletons. The CDR3 sequence is 14 residues long. Trimming took 6 bases from V and 4 from J, leaving 13 bases between them. Per germline, CDR1 LGHNA and CDR2 YNFKEQ. This TCR came from a human donor with non-small cell lung cancer whose response to radiotherapy plus ipilimumab could not be evaluated. This sequence joins TRBV4-2 and TRBJ2-1; weak D call: TRBD2 (5 bases). The material was peripheral blood, obtained from a patient treated with radiotherapy plus ipilimumab. Here the CDR3 reads CASRNEGGYNEQFF. The CDR3 bases are TGTGCCAGCAGGAATGAAGGAGGTTACAATGAGCAGTTCTTC.